This T cell receptor (beta chain) was profiled in a study of blood T cells in healthy people across ages. The second PCR ran about 6 to 12 cycles with a sample-barcoded 5' primer and J-beta primers. TCRdb re-analysed the 5' RACE reads in MiXCR, keeping a single row per CDR3 protein. In the table there are around 1.5 million distinct CDR3 sequences, around 36% of which are singletons. As concerns this clonotype: Its antigen is not identified.

General study results and limits: A conclusive naive versus antigen-experienced comparison was prevented by the unsorted PBMCs.

This receptor was obtained from a woman younger than 45 in good health. The sample taken for sequencing was blood.

This CDR3 reads CASRETSGRAHEQFF. CDR3 DNA: TGTGCCAGCAGGGAGACTAGCGGGAGGGCCCATGAGCAGTTCTTC. The chain has TRBV6-5 and TRBJ2-1; TRBD2 aligns across 14 bases. The V segment lost 6 bases and the J segment 8 bases; nucleotides outside the gene matches: 6. The CDR3 consists of 15 residues. Germline lookup yields CDR1 MNHEY and CDR2 SVGAGI.